These T cell receptor beta chains were read from a single sample in a study of T cell clones after liver transplantation. Libraries were prepared by immunoSEQ multiplex PCR; TCRdb keeps only in-frame clonotypes and omits some of them. The sample lists fewer than 80,000 clones, 84% occurring once. The sample here was CD4+ T cells from blood, taken 48 to 50 months after liver transplant. These receptors were obtained from a human patient who received a liver transplant. These T cells may partly come from the graft donor. Both conserved end residues are trimmed from each CDR3. A clone size is listed for some rows: how often the clone was seen (once, few, many), or a class if it is expanded.

j_gene,v_gene,len,abundance,CDR3aa
TRBJ1-2,TRBV10-3,13,NA,AISGGQRANYGYT
TRBJ1-2,TRBV25-1,9,NA,ASSGLQSYT
TRBJ2-3,TRBV6-5,12,NA,ASSYRSSADTQY
TRBJ1-4,TRBV14,14,NA,ASSQVVGADVEKLF
TRBJ2-7,TRBV29-1,10,NA,SVAQRSYEQY
TRBJ2-1,TRBV7-2,13,NA,ASSPTSIGYNEQF
TRBJ1-1,TRBV19,11,few,ASSRQGRGEAF
TRBJ1-5,TRBV6-6,10,NA,ASMEAPGPQH
TRBJ1-2,TRBV19,12,NA,ASSIRSANYGYT
TRBJ2-5,TRBV5-4,14,once,ASSRALAGERETQY
TRBJ2-7,TRBV25-1,8,NA,ASSAREQY
TRBJ2-4,TRBV7-2,12,NA,ASSLDNGTPDRY
TRBJ2-7,TRBV2,12,NA,ASVSGTRGYEQY
TRBJ1-5,TRBV12-5,16,once,ASGSTGQGDYSNQPQH
TRBJ2-1,TRBV9,15,few,ASSVGTLAGAWDEQF
TRBJ2-7,TRBV7-2,12,NA,ASSLVSSSYEQY
TRBJ2-5,TRBV7-3,13,NA,ASSLAVGVGETQY
TRBJ1-1,TRBV7-6,12,NA,ASSLKQGNTEAF
TRBJ2-7,TRBV28,13,NA,ASSFAIEQGYEQY
TRBJ2-5,TRBV5-4,13,NA,ASSLGAGGEETQY
TRBJ1-3,TRBV4-2,13,NA,ASSASTSSGNTIY
TRBJ1-1,TRBV5-5,11,NA,ASSFSGNTEAF
TRBJ2-2,TRBV5-1,14,once,ASSLNLQGGTGELF
TRBJ1-5,TRBV2,13,NA,ASSEALTGGQPQH
TRBJ1-5,TRBV28,12,few,ASSGDRVNQPQH
TRBJ2-5,TRBV5-6,11,NA,ASILGGRETQY
TRBJ1-4,TRBV5-1,13,NA,ASSFGFTTNEKLF
TRBJ2-7,TRBV27,14,NA,ASSGSSGRLGHEQY
TRBJ2-3,TRBV5-1,13,NA,ASSGLGSSTDTQY
TRBJ1-1,TRBV7-9,11,NA,ASSLDLNTEAF
TRBJ1-1,TRBV27,15,NA,ASSRVRGGPRNTEAF
TRBJ1-3,TRBV18,12,NA,ASSPNSEGNTIY
TRBJ2-1,TRBV10-3,15,NA,AISDPGSGGFYNEQF
TRBJ2-7,TRBV7-2,10,few,ASSIQGTEQY
TRBJ2-1,TRBV9,12,NA,ASSVAGTSNEQF
TRBJ2-2,TRBV5-4,16,NA,ASGLRTGGYSNTGELF